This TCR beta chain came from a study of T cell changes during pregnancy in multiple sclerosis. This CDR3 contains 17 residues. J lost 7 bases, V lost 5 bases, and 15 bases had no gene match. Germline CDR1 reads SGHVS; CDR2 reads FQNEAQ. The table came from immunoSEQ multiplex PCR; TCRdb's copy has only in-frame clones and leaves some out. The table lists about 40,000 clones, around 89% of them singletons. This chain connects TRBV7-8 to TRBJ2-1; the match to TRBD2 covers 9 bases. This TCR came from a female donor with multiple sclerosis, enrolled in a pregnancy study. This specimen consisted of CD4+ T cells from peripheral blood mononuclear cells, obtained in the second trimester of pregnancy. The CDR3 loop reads CASSIGIGSGRRNEQFF. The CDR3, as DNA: TGTGCCAGCAGCATCGGCATTGGGAGCGGGAGGAGGAATGAGCAGTTCTTC.